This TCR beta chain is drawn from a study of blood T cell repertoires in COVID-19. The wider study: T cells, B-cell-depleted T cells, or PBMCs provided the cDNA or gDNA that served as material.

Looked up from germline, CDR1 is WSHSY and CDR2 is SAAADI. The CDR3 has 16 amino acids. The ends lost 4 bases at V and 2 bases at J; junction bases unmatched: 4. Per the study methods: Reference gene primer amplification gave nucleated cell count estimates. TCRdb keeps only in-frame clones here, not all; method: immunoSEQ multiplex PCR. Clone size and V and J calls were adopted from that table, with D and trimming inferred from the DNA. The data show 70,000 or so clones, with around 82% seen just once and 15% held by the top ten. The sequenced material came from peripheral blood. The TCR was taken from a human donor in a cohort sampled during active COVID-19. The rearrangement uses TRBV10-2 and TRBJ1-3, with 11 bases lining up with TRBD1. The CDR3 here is CASSGGQGAPGNTIYF. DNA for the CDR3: TGCGCCAGCAGTGGTGGACAGGGGGCCCCTGGAAACACCATATATTTT.